Listed below are T cell receptor beta chains from one sample, sequenced in a study of graft-versus-host responses after intestinal transplantation. Here immunoSEQ multiplex PCR was the method, and the copy in TCRdb shows in-frame clones only, minus some. The sample has about 29,000 clones; about three quarters are singletons. Sequenced here: ileum tissue, sampled 98 days after intestinal transplantation. These receptors all come from a human patient who received an intestinal transplant, so some T cells may come from the graft donor. CDR3s include the opening cysteine and the closing phenylalanine or tryptophan. The D gene is left open where the match is weak. A clone size is listed for some rows: how often the clone was seen (once, few, many), or a class if it is expanded.

J gene: TRBJ2-1; clone size: -; D gene: -; V gene: TRBV6-1; CDR3 DNA: TGTGCCAGCAGTGAGAACTGGGGCTACAATGAGCAGTTCTTC; CDR3 protein: CASSENWGYNEQFF
J gene: TRBJ2-7; clone size: -; D gene: TRBD1; V gene: TRBV5-1; CDR3 DNA: TGCGCCAGCAGCTTGGTCTGGGACAGCTACGAGCAGTACTTC; CDR3 protein: CASSLVWDSYEQYF
J gene: TRBJ1-3; clone size: few; D gene: -; V gene: TRBV10-3; CDR3 DNA: TGTGCCATCAGTGGACACGGTGCTGGAAACACCATATATTTT; CDR3 protein: CAISGHGAGNTIYF
J gene: TRBJ2-3; clone size: -; D gene: TRBD2; V gene: TRBV5-1; CDR3 DNA: TGCGCCAGCAGCCCGACGCTAGCGGGGGGCCTTAGCACAGATACGCAGTATTTT; CDR3 protein: CASSPTLAGGLSTDTQYF
J gene: TRBJ2-2; clone size: -; D gene: -; V gene: TRBV5-1; CDR3 DNA: TGCGCCAGCAGCCGGGGAGACGCGAACACCGGGGAGCTGTTTTTT; CDR3 protein: CASSRGDANTGELFF
J gene: TRBJ2-7; clone size: -; D gene: -; V gene: TRBV7-9; CDR3 DNA: TGTGCCAGCAGCATGGATCTCCTTCCGGACGAGCAGTACTTC; CDR3 protein: CASSMDLLPDEQYF
J gene: TRBJ1-2; clone size: medium-sized; D gene: -; V gene: TRBV28; CDR3 DNA: TGTGCCAGCAAGTGGGAGGGAGGCTATGGCTACACCTTC; CDR3 protein: CASKWEGGYGYTF
J gene: TRBJ1-6; clone size: -; D gene: -; V gene: TRBV5-1; CDR3 DNA: TGCGCCAGCAGCTTGGAGAGCTCCTATAATTCACCCCTCCACTTT; CDR3 protein: CASSLESSYNSPLHF
J gene: TRBJ1-4; clone size: -; D gene: -; V gene: TRBV4-1; CDR3 DNA: TGCGCCAGCAGCCAACTCAACAGTTTTCTAACTAATGAAAAACTGTTTTTT; CDR3 protein: CASSQLNSFLTNEKLFF
J gene: TRBJ1-4; clone size: -; D gene: TRBD1; V gene: TRBV4-1; CDR3 DNA: TGCGCCAGCAGCCGCGACAGGGGAGAAAAACTGTTTTTT; CDR3 protein: CASSRDRGEKLFF
J gene: TRBJ2-7; clone size: -; D gene: TRBD1; V gene: TRBV30; CDR3 DNA: TGTGCCTGGGAAGGACAGGGAAGTCACTACGAGCAGTACTTC; CDR3 protein: CAWEGQGSHYEQYF
J gene: TRBJ2-7; clone size: -; D gene: TRBD2; V gene: TRBV28; CDR3 DNA: TGTGCCAGCAGTTTATGGGCTGGTGGGGGGGTTTTCTACGAGCAGTACTTC; CDR3 protein: CASSLWAGGGVFYEQYF
J gene: TRBJ2-5; clone size: -; D gene: TRBD1; V gene: TRBV7-3; CDR3 DNA: TGTGCCAGCAGCTCGAAAGGACAGGGCTACCAAGAGACCCAGTACTTC; CDR3 protein: CASSSKGQGYQETQYF
J gene: TRBJ1-5; clone size: -; D gene: -; V gene: TRBV4-1; CDR3 DNA: TGCGCCAGCAGCCAAATTTTTAACGGTAATCAGCCCCAGCATTTT; CDR3 protein: CASSQIFNGNQPQHF
J gene: TRBJ2-1; clone size: -; D gene: TRBD2; V gene: TRBV5-1; CDR3 DNA: TGCGCCAGCAGCTTGTCGGGGGGGCTTTCTAATGAGCAGTTCTTC; CDR3 protein: CASSLSGGLSNEQFF
J gene: TRBJ2-7; clone size: -; D gene: TRBD1; V gene: TRBV11-1; CDR3 DNA: TGTGCCAGCAGCTTATTGGACAGGGGGGCATCGGGCGAGCAGTACTTC; CDR3 protein: CASSLLDRGASGEQYF
J gene: TRBJ1-1; clone size: -; D gene: -; V gene: TRBV6-5; CDR3 DNA: TGTGCCAGCACCCCCCAAGGTCGAACCGCTGAAGCTTTCTTT; CDR3 protein: CASTPQGRTAEAFF
J gene: TRBJ1-5; clone size: -; D gene: -; V gene: TRBV5-1; CDR3 DNA: TGCGCCAGCAGCTTGGTCCCGGGAACCAGCAATCAGCCCCAGCATTTT; CDR3 protein: CASSLVPGTSNQPQHF
J gene: TRBJ1-2; clone size: -; D gene: -; V gene: TRBV7-2; CDR3 DNA: TGTGCCAGCAGCTTAGGAGGAAGCGGGGGGATCTATGGCTACACCTTC; CDR3 protein: CASSLGGSGGIYGYTF
J gene: TRBJ2-7; clone size: -; D gene: -; V gene: TRBV27; CDR3 DNA: TGTGCCAGCAGTTCCTTTGGATTGTCCTACGAGCAGTACTTC; CDR3 protein: CASSSFGLSYEQYF
J gene: TRBJ1-1; clone size: -; D gene: -; V gene: TRBV15; CDR3 DNA: TGTGCCACCAGCAGAGAGTGGGGGTCTGAAGCTTTCTTT; CDR3 protein: CATSREWGSEAFF
J gene: TRBJ1-4; clone size: -; D gene: TRBD1; V gene: TRBV5-1; CDR3 DNA: TGCGCCAGCAGCTTGCGGACCAGGGGGAAACTGTTTTTT; CDR3 protein: CASSLRTRGKLFF
J gene: TRBJ1-3; clone size: -; D gene: -; V gene: TRBV7-2; CDR3 DNA: TGTGCCAGCAGCTCACGCGGGGGGTCGGGACAAGGAAACACCATATATTTT; CDR3 protein: CASSSRGGSGQGNTIYF
J gene: TRBJ2-3; clone size: -; D gene: TRBD2; V gene: TRBV2; CDR3 DNA: TGTGCCAGCAGGGGACTAGCGGGGGGCACAGATACGCAGTATTTT; CDR3 protein: CASRGLAGGTDTQYF
J gene: TRBJ1-2; clone size: -; D gene: -; V gene: TRBV5-4; CDR3 DNA: TGTGCCAGCACCCCGGGGGGTGATGGCTACACCTTC; CDR3 protein: CASTPGGDGYTF
J gene: TRBJ1-1; clone size: once; D gene: -; V gene: TRBV5-1; CDR3 DNA: TGCGCCAGCAGCTTAAGGGGAGGAATGAACACTGAAGCTTTCTTT; CDR3 protein: CASSLRGGMNTEAFF
J gene: TRBJ2-3; clone size: -; D gene: -; V gene: TRBV7-8; CDR3 DNA: TGTGCCAGCAGCCCGCCACTTTTTGGGTTGAGAGATACGCAGTATTTT; CDR3 protein: CASSPPLFGLRDTQYF
J gene: TRBJ2-3; clone size: -; D gene: TRBD1; V gene: TRBV5-1; CDR3 DNA: TGCGCCAGCCGGACAGGCTACACAGATACGCAGTATTTT; CDR3 protein: CASRTGYTDTQYF
J gene: TRBJ2-2; clone size: once; D gene: -; V gene: TRBV7-6; CDR3 DNA: TGTGCCAGCAGCTTAAAAACTACGACGACGATGAACACCGGGGAGCTGTTTTTT; CDR3 protein: CASSLKTTTTMNTGELFF
J gene: TRBJ1-2; clone size: -; D gene: TRBD1; V gene: TRBV6-1; CDR3 DNA: TGTGCCAGCAAAGGACAGGGAGATCTCTATGGCTACACCTTC; CDR3 protein: CASKGQGDLYGYTF
J gene: TRBJ1-1; clone size: -; D gene: -; V gene: TRBV4-1; CDR3 DNA: TGCGCCAGCAGCCAAGATATCGCGTTGAACACTGAAGCTTTCTTT; CDR3 protein: CASSQDIALNTEAFF
J gene: TRBJ2-1; clone size: -; D gene: -; V gene: TRBV7-9; CDR3 DNA: TGTGCCAGCAGCTTCGGACAGTATAATGAGCAGTTCTTC; CDR3 protein: CASSFGQYNEQFF
J gene: TRBJ1-3; clone size: once; D gene: -; V gene: TRBV7-9; CDR3 DNA: TGTGCCAGCAGCTTAGGTCGGGGCATAAACACCATATATTTT; CDR3 protein: CASSLGRGINTIYF
J gene: TRBJ1-3; clone size: -; D gene: -; V gene: TRBV30; CDR3 DNA: TGTGCCTGGAGACCGGACTGGTTTGGAAACACCATATATTTT; CDR3 protein: CAWRPDWFGNTIYF
J gene: TRBJ1-2; clone size: -; D gene: -; V gene: TRBV7-8; CDR3 DNA: TGTGCCAGCAGCTCTAAGCAGGGAGCTTATGGTGGCTACACCTTC; CDR3 protein: CASSSKQGAYGGYTF
J gene: TRBJ2-4; clone size: -; D gene: -; V gene: TRBV5-1; CDR3 DNA: TGCGCCAGCAGCTTGGAAGTAGTTGTGGGGGGACCTTTAGCCAAAAACATTCAGTACTTC; CDR3 protein: CASSLEVVVGGPLAKNIQYF
J gene: TRBJ1-2; clone size: once; D gene: TRBD1; V gene: TRBV5-6; CDR3 DNA: TGTGCCAGCAGCATTCGATTGACAGGGGCATATGGCTACACCTTC; CDR3 protein: CASSIRLTGAYGYTF
J gene: TRBJ2-5; clone size: -; D gene: TRBD1; V gene: TRBV18; CDR3 DNA: TGTGCCAGCTCACCGGTCGACAGGGGTTTTCGGGAGACCCAGTACTTC; CDR3 protein: CASSPVDRGFRETQYF
J gene: TRBJ2-7; clone size: -; D gene: TRBD2; V gene: TRBV7-8; CDR3 DNA: TGTGCCAGCAGGCGACTAGCGGGGGGGTCCAACGAGCAGTACTTC; CDR3 protein: CASRRLAGGSNEQYF
J gene: TRBJ1-2; clone size: few; D gene: -; V gene: TRBV7-9; CDR3 DNA: TGTGCCAGCAGCTTATCCGAGGTAGTATATGGCTACACCTTC; CDR3 protein: CASSLSEVVYGYTF
J gene: TRBJ2-7; clone size: -; D gene: -; V gene: TRBV4-2; CDR3 DNA: TGTGCCAGCAGCCAAGATTGGGCAGGGCCGAGAGAGCAGTACTTC; CDR3 protein: CASSQDWAGPREQYF
J gene: TRBJ1-5; clone size: -; D gene: -; V gene: TRBV7-9; CDR3 DNA: TGTGCCAGCAGCTTCGGCACTAATCAGCCCCAGCATTTT; CDR3 protein: CASSFGTNQPQHF
J gene: TRBJ1-1; clone size: -; D gene: -; V gene: TRBV10-1; CDR3 DNA: TGCGCCAGCAGTGAGTCGAAGGGCAGAGTGGCTGAAGCTTTCTTT; CDR3 protein: CASSESKGRVAEAFF
J gene: TRBJ1-5; clone size: -; D gene: -; V gene: TRBV6-1; CDR3 DNA: TGTGCCAGCACCCGACAGGCCCTTACGGCGGAGCCCCAGCATTTT; CDR3 protein: CASTRQALTAEPQHF
J gene: TRBJ1-5; clone size: -; D gene: TRBD1; V gene: TRBV9; CDR3 DNA: TGTGCCAGCAGGTACGGGACAGTGGGTTTTCAGCCCCAGCATTTT; CDR3 protein: CASRYGTVGFQPQHF
J gene: TRBJ2-1; clone size: -; D gene: -; V gene: TRBV7-9; CDR3 DNA: TGTGCCAGCGAGGGGAGCTCCTACAATGAGCAGTTCTTC; CDR3 protein: CASEGSSYNEQFF
J gene: TRBJ2-3; clone size: -; D gene: TRBD2; V gene: TRBV5-1; CDR3 DNA: TGCGCCAGCAGCTCCCAACTAGCGGGGGCCTACACAGATACGCAGTATTTT; CDR3 protein: CASSSQLAGAYTDTQYF
J gene: TRBJ1-4; clone size: once; D gene: -; V gene: TRBV19; CDR3 DNA: TGTGCCAGCAACACAGGGTGGGGGGAAAAACTGTTTTTT; CDR3 protein: CASNTGWGEKLFF
J gene: TRBJ2-7; clone size: -; D gene: -; V gene: TRBV2; CDR3 DNA: TGTGCCAGTACCCGGGACCTCTCCTACGAGCAGTACTTC; CDR3 protein: CASTRDLSYEQYF
J gene: TRBJ2-7; clone size: -; D gene: -; V gene: TRBV25-1; CDR3 DNA: TGTGCCAGCAGGGGGGGCTCCTACGAGCAGTACTTC; CDR3 protein: CASRGGSYEQYF
J gene: TRBJ2-7; clone size: -; D gene: TRBD1; V gene: TRBV5-1; CDR3 DNA: TGCGCCAGCAGCGCGGACAGGGGTCTCTACGAGCAGTACTTC; CDR3 protein: CASSADRGLYEQYF
J gene: TRBJ1-4; clone size: once; D gene: TRBD1; V gene: TRBV6-1; CDR3 DNA: TGTGCCAGCAGTGGAGGGACAGCAACTAATGAAAAACTGTTTTTT; CDR3 protein: CASSGGTATNEKLFF
J gene: TRBJ2-7; clone size: -; D gene: TRBD2; V gene: TRBV2; CDR3 DNA: TGTGCCAGCAGTGAAGCTTGGGGCGCTAGCGGGGCCTACGAGCAGTACTTC; CDR3 protein: CASSEAWGASGAYEQYF